This T cell receptor beta chain was found in a study of blood T cell repertoires in COVID-19. Looked up from germline, CDR1 is SGHTA and CDR2 is FQGTGA. The CDR3 covers 15 residues. The ends lost 5 bases at V and 4 bases at J; junction bases unmatched: 6. Authors' data handling: Quantification of nucleated cells was approximated via reference gene primer amplification. Sequencing was performed with immunoSEQ multiplex PCR; in TCRdb, only in-frame clones are kept and a portion is missing. From that table come the V and J calls and clone size; the DNA was used to work out D and trimming. The data contain under 20,000 clones, around 77% of them singletons. Seattle patients were enrolled while actively infected and followed longitudinally. Only one count was recorded for this clone.

This receptor was obtained from a man between 65 and 85 years old with COVID-19, enrolled during active disease. Sequenced sample: peripheral blood. The V gene is TRBV7-3, the J gene TRBJ2-3, with TRBD2 identical over 10 bases. The CDR3 DNA is TGTGCCAGCAGCCTACTAGCGGGGACCTCAGATACGCAGTATTTT. It yields the protein CASSLLAGTSDTQYF. Full variable domain (outside the CDR3, taken from reference TRBV7-3 and TRBJ2-3): GAGVSQTPSNKVTEKGKYVELRCDPISGHTALYWYRQSLGQGPEFLIYFQGTGAADDSGLPNDRFFAVRPEGSVSTLKIQRTERGDSAVYLCASSLLAGTSDTQYFGPGTRLTVL.